This TCR beta chain stems from a study of tumor-infiltrating lymphocytes in primary liver carcinoma. As for the study in general: Surgery removed the patients' primary liver carcinoma. Samples returned roughly 3.5 to 7.13 million productive TCRbeta reads each. Read depth did not differ significantly between tissue types.

Using a constant-region primer together with ProtoScript II reverse transcriptase, TCR beta cDNA was made from around 500 ng of total RNA. Three nested multiplex PCR rounds, a slightly modified ARM-PCR method, built the TCR beta libraries. Both of the initial two PCR rounds ran for approximately 11 cycles and employed TRBV1-TRBV30 forward primers alongside a C-beta reverse primer. TCRdb independently ran MiXCR on the multiplex PCR reads; one entry per CDR3 protein. The table records about 320,000 distinct CDR3 sequences, less than 75% of them present only once. This clonotype was observed at least ten times. It was unsorted whole blood that yielded blood RNA, and germline DNA was also extracted. Germline CDR1 is MGHRA and CDR2 is YSYEKL. The ends were cut back, 0 bases at V and 4 bases at J, with 15 bases in the middle. CDR3 length: 16 residues.

Sequenced input: peripheral blood. The chain carries TRBV4-1 and TRBJ1-2; D unclear. The TCR sequence derives from a man aged 35-49 years with primary liver carcinoma and hepatitis B virus infection. The CDR3 region is CASSQDGYKESYGYTF. CDR3 sequence (DNA): TGCGCCAGCAGCCAAGATGGGTATAAGGAAAGCTATGGCTACACCTTC.